This entry concerns a single T cell receptor beta chain. As yet, its antigen is unknown. TCRdb recomputed calls from the reads with MiXCR, one row per CDR3 protein. The data hold some 940,000 distinct CDR3 sequences, with less than 40% observed a single time. This sample was included in a study of T cell repertoires in cytomegalovirus infection. Overall study context: Public TCR beta signatures marked donors with CMV infection and the matching HLA.

Study results and caveats: Within the response measured ex vivo, HLA-C-restricted CMV-specific TCR beta clonotypes were dominant. People with CMV and the relevant HLA were identified by cumulative public TCR beta family frequency.

From germline, CDR1 is MGHDK and CDR2 SYGVNS. Trimming cost V 3 bases and J 4 bases, with 12 bases left between them. The CDR3 contains 15 residues. The specimen was cultured CD8+ T cells from PBMCs, collected from culture after CMV antigen stimulation. The TCR was taken from a human donor in good health (CMV status not recorded). Some clones in this sample may be carry-over from other donors' samples. This rearrangement joins TRBV25-1 to TRBJ1-4, with a weak D call TRBD1 (5 bases). CDR3 bases: TGTGCCAGCAGTGAGGAGGGGTTCCTTAATGAAAAACTGTTTTTT. It encodes CASSEEGFLNEKLFF.